These 14 T cell receptor beta chains came from one sample sequenced in a study of cytomegalovirus exposure and HLA in healthy donors. The study ran its PCR with 60 Vbeta and 13 Jbeta primers. Only in-frame clones appear in the TCRdb table, and some are missing; sequencing was by immunoSEQ multiplex PCR. This sample yields about 160,000 clones, of which over 75% are seen a single time; 1% belongs to the top ten. Sequenced input: PBMCs. The source of these receptors is a woman in her forties or fifties in good health and CMV-seropositive.

The chain recombines TRBV7-2 with TRBJ1-2, with D maybe TRBD1 (6 bases). The CDR3 has 15 amino acids. The V end lost 4 bases, the J end lost 10 bases, and 22 bases lay between the germline ends. CDR1 SGHTA and CDR2 FQGNSA come from the germline V gene. Here the CDR3 DNA reads TGTGCCAGCAGCTCCCCCTACAGGGCACTTCGGGACTACACCTTC. Protein: CASSSPYRALRDYTF.

The gene calls are TRBV19 and TRBJ2-5; D is possibly TRBD1 (5 bases). Germline CDR1 LNHDA, CDR2 SQIVND (reference sequence). Trimming removed 10 bases from V and 1 base from J, with 19 bases in between. The CDR3 loop spans 15 amino acids. The CDR3 DNA reads as TGTGCCACCACATTAGACAGAAATCTCCAAGAGACCCAGTACTTC. Protein sequence: CATTLDRNLQETQYF.

CDR3 nucleotide sequence: TGTGCCAGCAGTTCCGATGAGTCGGGCTATGGCTACACCTTC. This codes for CASSSDESGYGYTF. The chain couples TRBV28 to TRBJ1-2; D remains unclear. The CDR3 sequence is 14 residues long. CDR1 is MDHEN, CDR2 SYDVKM, per germline. Trimming took off 4 bases at V and 4 bases at J, with 13 bases between the two ends.

The sample holds one count of this clone. This chain connects TRBV30 to TRBJ1-2, with 7 nucleotides matching TRBD1. V gave up 3 bases and J gave up 8 bases; unmatched junction bases: 6. There are 12 residues in the CDR3. The germline gives CDR1 GTSNPN, CDR2 SVGIG (reference sequence). The CDR3 protein is CAWSPQGWGYTF. The CDR3 DNA is TGTGCCTGGAGCCCACAGGGGTGGGGCTACACCTTC.

The chain couples TRBV5-6 to TRBJ2-2, with 8 bases matching TRBD2. Germline CDR1 is SGHDT and CDR2 is YYEEEE. CDR3 length: 16 amino acids. With V trimmed by 5 bases and J by 4 bases, 10 bases remained unmatched. The CDR3 spells CASRFSGALPTGELFF. CDR3 nucleotides: TGTGCCAGCAGGTTTAGCGGGGCCCTACCCACCGGGGAGCTGTTTTTT.

The chain employs TRBV9 and TRBJ1-1; 10 nucleotides line up with TRBD1. The length of the CDR3 is 15 residues. After removal of 4 bases from V and 3 bases from J, the junction contained 6 bases not matched to a gene. Germline V CDR1 and CDR2: SGDLS, YYNGEE. The CDR3 protein is CASSRDRGRHTEAFF. CDR3 sequence (DNA): TGTGCCAGCAGCAGGGACAGGGGTCGGCACACTGAAGCTTTCTTT.

The V and J genes are TRBV7-3 and TRBJ2-1, with 7 bases fitting TRBD1. J gave up 4 bases and V 5 bases, and 8 bases lay outside the gene matches. CDR3 size: 15 residues. CDR1 is SGHTA, CDR2 FQGTGA, per germline. Here the CDR3 reads CASSPSRDSYNEQFF. CDR3 nucleotides: TGTGCCAGCAGCCCCTCTCGGGACAGTTACAATGAGCAGTTCTTC.

The chain is built from TRBV4-1 and TRBJ2-7, with a possible D match to TRBD2 (6 bases). V was shortened by 5 bases and J by 0 bases, with 11 bases between the two germline ends. Per germline, CDR1 MGHRA and CDR2 YSYEKL. This CDR3 contains 14 residues. CDR3 protein: CASSFGGVSYEQYF. The CDR3 DNA sequence: TGCGCCAGCAGCTTCGGCGGGGTCTCCTACGAGCAGTACTTC.

V gene TRBV5-1 combines with J gene TRBJ2-3; the match to TRBD2 covers 15 bases. The trim removed 4 bases at V and 4 bases at J, leaving 10 bases unmatched. CDR3 length equals 18 residues. CDR1 and CDR2 from the germline V gene are SGHRS and YFSETQ. The CDR3 spells CASSEGGLAGGQADTQYF. The CDR3, as DNA: TGCGCCAGCAGCGAAGGCGGACTAGCGGGAGGGCAGGCAGATACGCAGTATTTT.

This clone was counted between two and nine times. Other DNA variants within this sample encode the same CDR3. The chain joins TRBV19 to TRBJ1-1, with D possibly matching TRBD1 (5 bases). V was clipped by 6 bases and J by 1 base, with 9 bases between them. This CDR3 is built from 13 residues. Germline V gene lookup returns CDR1 LNHDA and CDR2 SQIVND (reference sequence). The CDR3 loop reads CASSATGNTEAFF. The CDR3 DNA reads as TGTGCCAGTAGCGCCACAGGGAACACTGAAGCTTTCTTT.

The chain recombines TRBV5-8 with TRBJ1-2; D is ambiguous. This CDR3 has 17 amino acids. V lost 0 bases and J lost 1, with 16 bases in between. Germline CDR1 reads SGHTS; CDR2 reads YDEGEE. The CDR3 loop reads CASSLAGVAGHNYGYTF. CDR3 in DNA: TGTGCCAGCAGCTTGGCCGGCGTCGCAGGTCATAACTATGGCTACACCTTC. The variable domain in full, completed from reference TRBV5-8 and TRBJ1-2, reads EAGVTQSPTHLIKTRGQQATLRCSPISGHTSVYWYQQALGLGLQFLLWYDEGEERNRGNFPPRFSGRQFPNYSSELNVNALELEDSALYLCASSLAGVAGHNYGYTFGSGTRLTVV.

This sequence joins TRBV15 and TRBJ1-3; D is ambiguous. CDR1 is LNHNV, CDR2 YYDKDF, per germline (reference sequence). The CDR3 contains 13 residues. V shed 1 base and J shed 3 bases, with 4 bases lying between them. CDR3 amino acids: CATSRGYGNTIYF. CDR3 nucleotide sequence: TGTGCCACCAGCAGAGGCTATGGAAACACCATATATTTT. The full variable domain, its missing parts supplied by reference TRBV15 and TRBJ1-3, is DAMVIQNPRYQVTQFGKPVTLSCSQTLNHNVMYWYQQKSSQAPKLLFHYYDKDFNNEADTPDNFQSRRPNTSFCFLDIRSPGLGDTAMYLCATSRGYGNTIYFGEGSWLTVV.

V gene TRBV11-3 combines with J gene TRBJ1-1; D gene uncertain. Trimming removed 2 bases from V and 3 bases from J, with 13 bases in between. The V gene's germline CDR1 is SGHNT and CDR2 YENEEA. This CDR3 has 15 amino acids. CDR3 residues: CASSLRQSRDTEAFF. DNA of the CDR3: TGTGCCAGCAGCTTAAGGCAGTCACGGGACACTGAAGCTTTCTTT.

The rearrangement joins TRBV10-3 to TRBJ2-1; D perhaps matches TRBD2 (6 bases). Germline V gene data show CDR1 as ENHRY and CDR2 as SYGVKD. With 3 bases removed from V and 7 bases from J, the gap between germline ends came to 13 bases. This CDR3 comprises 14 residues. The CDR3 loop is CAISEREDGNEQFF. The CDR3 DNA is TGTGCCATCAGTGAAAGGGAGGACGGGAATGAGCAGTTCTTC.